Ten or more counts support the clone carrying this T cell receptor beta chain. V lost 5 bases and J lost 8; bases outside the gene matches: 5. Germline CDR1 and CDR2: ENHRY and SYGVKD. CDR3 length equals 15 residues. These data come from a study of T cells in Graves' hyperthyroidism and ophthalmopathy. At the level of the study: It was at initial diagnosis, before any treatment, that peripheral blood was collected.

RNA transcripts were the template for amplifying TCR beta CDR3 regions. In the first-round RT-PCR of the TCR CDR3, the HTBI primer set was used. TCRdb recomputed calls from the multiplex PCR reads with MiXCR, one row per CDR3 protein. The sample consists of about 600,000 distinct CDR3 sequences, about a sixth of them appearing once. Ophthalmopathy patients all had a Clinical Activity Score of at least 3, a NOSPECS grade of at least 4 and disease under 3 months old. About 10 ml of fresh peripheral blood supplied the PBMCs. The rearrangement joins TRBV10-3 to TRBJ2-1; 14 bases agree with TRBD2. The receptor comes from a woman aged 40 to 55 with Graves' ophthalmopathy. The specimen sequenced was blood. CDR3 loop: CAISPGTSGGYEQFF. CDR3 in DNA: TGTGCCATCAGTCCTGGGACTAGCGGGGGCTATGAGCAGTTCTTC.